This TCR beta chain stems from a study of cytomegalovirus exposure and HLA in healthy donors. J was trimmed by 1 base and V by 4 bases; bases with no gene match: 8. From germline, CDR1 is SGDLS and CDR2 YYNGEE. The CDR3 runs to 16 residues. In the PCR, 60 Vbeta and 13 Jbeta primers were used. Measured with immunoSEQ multiplex PCR; TCRdb has only the in-frame clones, and not every one. The sample data list 50,000 to 70,000 clones. The sequenced material came from PBMCs. This chain uses TRBV9 with TRBJ2-3, with 8 positions matching TRBD1. This TCR was recovered from a woman under 30 in good health and CMV-seronegative. The DNA of the CDR3 is TGTGCCAGCAGCACCCGAGCAGGGGGCCGCACAGATACGCAGTATTTT. Its protein product is CASSTRAGGRTDTQYF.